Presented here are 2 T cell receptor beta chains from one specimen sequenced in a study of neurological immune-mediated disorders. TCRdb independently ran MiXCR on the 5' RACE reads; one entry per CDR3 protein. The data contain 69,000 or so distinct CDR3 sequences, under 5.5% of them singletons. Specimen: PBMCs. The receptors were sampled from a woman between 65 and 79 years old with multiple sclerosis.

Worth noting for this clonotype: It may be a read error: a sequence one base away is much more abundant. The rearrangement joins TRBV6-5 to TRBJ1-1; D unclear. In germline, CDR1 is MNHEY, CDR2 SVGAGI. V lost 4 bases and J lost 6, with 12 bases in between. This CDR3 comprises 13 residues. CDR3 coding DNA: TGTGCCAGCAGTTCCTCTGGGCCTCCTGAAGCTTTCTTT. Its protein is CASSSSGPPEAFF.

The chain is built from TRBV7-6 and TRBJ1-2; TRBD1 agrees at 9 bases. Germline V gives CDR1 SGHVS, CDR2 FNYEAQ. V lost 7 bases to trimming and J lost 4 bases; unmatched junction nucleotides: 7. This CDR3 has 14 amino acids. CDR3 amino acids: CASTPGTGPYGYTF. For the CDR3, the DNA is TGTGCCAGCACGCCCGGGACAGGGCCCTATGGCTACACCTTC.